Below are 22 T cell receptor beta chains sequenced from a single sample in a study of T cell repertoires in cytomegalovirus infection. TCRdb redid the calling of the reads with MiXCR, one entry per CDR3 protein. Found here are around 100,000 distinct CDR3 sequences, 20% to 25% of them singletons; the top ten hold approximately 40%. The sequenced sample consisted of CD8+ T cells from PBMCs. These TCRs come from a human donor in good health (CMV status not recorded). Some clones in this sample may be carry-over from other donors' samples.

The CDR3, as DNA: TGTGCCAGCAGCTTCCCGGGACTAGCGGGAGGTGAAACCTACGAGCAGTACTTC. It is translated as CASSFPGLAGGETYEQYF. This chain connects TRBV7-9 to TRBJ2-7; 15 positions match TRBD2. CDR3 length: 18 residues. Trimming took 3 bases from V and 2 from J; bases not matched to a gene: 8. The V gene's germline CDR1 is SEHNR and CDR2 FQNEAQ (reference sequence).

This clonotype was detected only a few times. The rearrangement joins TRBV15 to TRBJ2-3; 7 bases agree with TRBD2. V lost 4 bases to trimming and J lost 2 bases; unmatched junction nucleotides: 9. CDR1 and CDR2 (germline): LNHNV, YYDKDF (reference sequence). CDR3 length: 16 amino acids. The CDR3 DNA reads as TGTGCCACCAGCACCCCCCAGGGAGGGTTCACAGATACGCAGTATTTT. This translates into CATSTPQGGFTDTQYF.

This clonotype showed up just a few times. V usage is TRBV9 and J usage is TRBJ1-1; D uncertain. Trimming shortened V by 3 bases and J by 0 bases, and 9 bases separated the two germline ends. Germline V gene sequence: CDR1 SGDLS, CDR2 YYNGEE. The CDR3 consists of 14 residues. The chain's CDR3 is CASSGDGLNTEAFF. CDR3 bases: TGTGCCAGCAGCGGGGATGGACTGAACACTGAAGCTTTCTTT.

The sample holds a few counts of this clonotype. The chain employs TRBV12-3 or TRBV12-4 and TRBJ1-2; the D is unclear. CDR3 size: 11 residues. V was clipped by 3 bases and J by 8 bases, with 7 bases between them. CDR3 amino acids: CASSFPGGYTF. In nucleotides, the CDR3 is TGTGCCAGCAGTTTTCCCGGGGGCTACACCTTC.

This clonotype was seen a few times. The chain employs TRBV18 and TRBJ1-2; D uncertain. The CDR3 spans 15 residues. From germline, CDR1 is KGHSH and CDR2 LQKENI. V was pared by 3 bases and J by 2 bases, with 13 bases between. The CDR3 loop is CASSPEPDPNYGYTF. The CDR3 DNA reads as TGTGCCAGCTCACCCGAACCCGATCCGAACTATGGCTACACCTTC. Together with reference TRBV18 and TRBJ1-2, the CDR3 gives the full variable domain: NAGVMQNPRHLVRRRGQEARLRCSPMKGHSHVYWYRQLPEEGLKFMVYLQKENIIDESGMPKERFSAEFPKEGPSILRIQQVVRGDSAAYFCASSPEPDPNYGYTFGSGTRLTVV.

This clonotype was seen more than once but under ten times. The CDR3 DNA reads as TGTGCCACCAGAGCGACAGGGAATAACTATGGCTACACCTTC. This sequence encodes CATRATGNNYGYTF. The chain joins TRBV15 to TRBJ1-2, with 7 bases lining up with TRBD1. Germline trimming cut 6 bases from V and 1 base from J; bases unmatched to any gene: 5. The CDR3 loop spans 14 amino acids. Looked up from germline, CDR1 is LNHNV and CDR2 is YYDKDF (reference sequence).

This clonotype showed up just a few times. The V and J genes are TRBV7-6 and TRBJ1-1; weak D call: TRBD1 (6 bases). Per the germline V gene, CDR1 is SGHVS and CDR2 is FNYEAQ. The length of the CDR3 is 13 residues. The V end was cut by 0 bases, the J end by 7 bases, with 9 bases between. CDR3 sequence reads: CASSLAGQIEAFF. In DNA form, the CDR3 reads TGTGCCAGCAGCTTAGCCGGACAGATTGAAGCTTTCTTT. The entire variable domain, with the rest obtained from reference TRBV7-6 and TRBJ1-1, is as follows: GAGVSQSPRYKVTKRGQDVALRCDPISGHVSLYWYRQALGQGPEFLTYFNYEAQQDKSGLPNDRFSAERPEGSISTLTIQRTEQRDSAMYRCASSLAGQIEAFFGQGTRLTVV.

This clonotype was observed at least ten times. A junction end diverges from the germline sequence, so it may reflect a read error. The V call is TRBV6-1, the J call TRBJ2-7; D unclear. This CDR3 comprises 13 residues. CDR1 is MNHNS, CDR2 SASEGT, per germline. The chain's CDR3 is CASSEEVLGFGGF. Here the CDR3 DNA reads TGTGCCAGCAGTGAAGAAGTTTTAGGATTCGGTGGCTTC.

This clonotype was counted between two and nine times. The rearrangement uses TRBV20-1 and TRBJ2-7, with D perhaps TRBD1 (6 bases). The CDR3 spans 19 residues. Germline V lookup: CDR1 DFQATT, CDR2 SNEGSKA (reference sequence). V gave up 0 bases and J gave up 1 base, with 25 bases separating them. The CDR3 is CSARDRGTGRFPQSYEQYF. DNA of the CDR3: TGCAGTGCTAGAGATCGGGGAACAGGGCGGTTTCCCCAGTCCTACGAGCAGTACTTC.

This clonotype has at least ten counts. The chain links TRBV25-1 to TRBJ1-2; D is ambiguous. Germline CDR1 MGHDK, CDR2 SYGVNS. The CDR3 extends over 11 amino acids. This CDR3 is CAAEENYGYTF. CDR3 bases: TGTGCAGCAGAGGAAAACTATGGCTACACCTTC.

A note on this clonotype: A much more abundant neighbour one base away suggests this may be a read error. This sequence joins TRBV7-2 and TRBJ2-7, with TRBD2 matching 8 bases. Germline V gene sequence: CDR1 SGHTA, CDR2 FQGNSA. The CDR3 length is 14 residues. The CDR3: CANSPTSVDYEQYF. The CDR3 coding sequence is TGTGCCAACAGCCCGACTAGCGTTGACTACGAGCAGTACTTC.

J is TRBJ1-2 and V is TRBV7-9; D remains ambiguous. Germline CDR1 and CDR2: SEHNR and FQNEAQ (reference sequence). The CDR3 contains 15 residues. V lost 5 bases and J 2 bases, leaving 15 bases between the germline ends. The CDR3 coding sequence is TGTGCCAGCAGCCGGATACTTAGGGAAAACTATGGCTACACCTTC. Residues: CASSRILRENYGYTF.

This chain links TRBV6-2 or TRBV6-3 with TRBJ2-7; TRBD2 aligns across 7 bases. V gave up 8 bases and J gave up 0 bases; unmatched junction bases: 10. CDR1 MNHEY and CDR2 SVGEGT come from the germline V gene. CDR3 size: 15 residues. The CDR3 sequence is CASPPRGGDSYEQYF. CDR3 nucleotide sequence: TGTGCCAGCCCCCCCCGTGGGGGGGACTCCTACGAGCAGTACTTC.

This clonotype was detected only a few times. This sequence joins TRBV7-9 and TRBJ1-6, with TRBD1 matching over 8 bases. The CDR3 sequence is 14 residues long. Germline CDR1 and CDR2: SEHNR and FQNEAQ (reference sequence). The ends lost 4 bases at V and 10 bases at J; junction bases unmatched: 6. CDR3 bases: TGTGCCAGCAGCTCAGGGGGCGCTGGGTCACCCCTCCACTTT. Its translation is CASSSGGAGSPLHF.

This clonotype was counted many times. The junction and the germline gene differ at one end; a read error may be behind it. This sequence joins TRBV7-7 and TRBJ2-1, with 7 positions matching TRBD2. The germline gives CDR1 SSHAT, CDR2 FNYEAQ (reference sequence). CDR3 length equals 14 residues. The CDR3 spells CASSSGDASNEQFF. CDR3 in DNA: TGTGCTAGCAGCAGCGGGGACGCTTCCAATGAGCAGTTCTTC. Full variable domain (outside the CDR3, taken from reference TRBV7-7 and TRBJ2-1): GAGVSQSPRYKVTKRGQDVTLRCDPISSHATLYWYQQALGQGPEFLTYFNYEAQPDKSGLPSDRFSAERPEGSISTLTIQRTEQRDSAMYRCASSSGDASNEQFFGPGTRLTVL.

This clonotype has ten or more counts. The chain employs TRBV6-1 and TRBJ2-7; 12 bases map to TRBD1. Germline values: CDR1 MNHNS, CDR2 SASEGT. The CDR3 totals 15 residues. V was pared by 8 bases and J by 5 bases, with 10 bases of the junction left unmatched. CDR3 bases: TGTGCCAGCTCACCAGGGACAGGGGGCATCAACGAGCAGTACTTC. Translation: CASSPGTGGINEQYF.

With regard to this clonotype: A much more abundant neighbour one base away suggests this may be a read error. The CDR3 reads CASCLALGQGGTDTQYF. The CDR3 coding sequence is TGTGCCAGCTGTTTAGCCCTCGGACAGGGAGGGACAGATACGCAGTATTTT. The chain employs TRBV28 and TRBJ2-3; a weak D match, TRBD1 (8 bases). CDR1 is MDHEN and CDR2 is SYDVKM in the germline V gene. The CDR3 consists of 17 residues.

The rearrangement links TRBV11-3 to TRBJ2-7; no firm D call. Germline CDR1 reads SGHNT; CDR2 reads YENEEA. The CDR3 is made up of 16 amino acids. Trimming took 5 bases from V and 0 from J, leaving 17 bases between them. The CDR3 is CASSPSDGPSSYEQYF. CDR3 sequence (DNA): TGTGCCAGCAGCCCATCGGACGGGCCGTCCTCCTACGAGCAGTACTTC.

A few counts support this clonotype. V is TRBV6-2 or TRBV6-3 and J is TRBJ1-5, with D uncertain. V dropped 0 bases and J dropped 6 bases, with 12 bases sitting between them. The CDR3 contains 15 residues. Germline V CDR1 and CDR2: MNHEY, SVGEGT. CDR3 nucleotide sequence: TGTGCCAGCAGTTACTCGAAGGGAGGGCCTCAGCCCCAGCATTTT. As protein: CASSYSKGGPQPQHF.

This chain uses TRBV13 with TRBJ1-2; the match to TRBD1 covers 9 bases. This CDR3 contains 15 residues. The germline CDR1 and CDR2 sequences are PRHDT and FYEKMQ (reference sequence). With V trimmed by 1 base and J by 3 bases, 3 bases remained unmatched. CDR3 sequence (DNA): TGTGCCAGCAGCTTAGAACAGGGGGCAGACTATGGCTACACCTTC. The encoded protein is CASSLEQGADYGYTF.

This clonotype showed up many times. Written as DNA, the CDR3 is TGTGCCAGCAGCGTAGCGGGGGGGCCATCAGATACGCAGTATTTT. This encodes CASSVAGGPSDTQYF. The chain is built from TRBV9 and TRBJ2-3; TRBD2 matches 8 bases. The junction had 4 bases not matched to a gene; V was cut back by 0 bases and J by 4 bases. The CDR3 consists of 15 residues. Germline CDR1 and CDR2: SGDLS and YYNGEE.

The chain uses TRBV4-3 and TRBJ2-3, with 7 positions matching TRBD1. The V segment lost 1 base and the J segment 11 bases; nucleotides outside the gene matches: 6. The CDR3 spans 13 residues. Looked up from germline, CDR1 is LGHNA and CDR2 is YSLEER. The CDR3 DNA follows: TGCGCCAGCAGCCAAGGGCTCCAGGGGGTGCAGTATTTT. It specifies CASSQGLQGVQYF.